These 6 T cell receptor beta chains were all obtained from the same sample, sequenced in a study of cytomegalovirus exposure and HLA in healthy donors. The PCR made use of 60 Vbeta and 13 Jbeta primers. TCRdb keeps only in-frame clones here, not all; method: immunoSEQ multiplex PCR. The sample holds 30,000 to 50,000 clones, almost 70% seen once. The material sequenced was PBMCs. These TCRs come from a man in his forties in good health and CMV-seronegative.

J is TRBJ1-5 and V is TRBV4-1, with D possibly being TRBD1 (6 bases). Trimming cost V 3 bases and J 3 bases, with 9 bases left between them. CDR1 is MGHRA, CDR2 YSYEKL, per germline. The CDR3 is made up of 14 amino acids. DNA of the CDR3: TGCGCCAGCAGCCAGGACAGCTACAATCAGCCCCAGCATTTT. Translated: CASSQDSYNQPQHF.

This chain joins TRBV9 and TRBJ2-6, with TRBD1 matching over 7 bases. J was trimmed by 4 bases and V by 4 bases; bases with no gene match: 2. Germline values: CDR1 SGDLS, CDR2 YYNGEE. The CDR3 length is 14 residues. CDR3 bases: TGTGCCAGCAGCTTACAGGGGGGGGCCAACGTCCTGACTTTC. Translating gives CASSLQGGANVLTF.

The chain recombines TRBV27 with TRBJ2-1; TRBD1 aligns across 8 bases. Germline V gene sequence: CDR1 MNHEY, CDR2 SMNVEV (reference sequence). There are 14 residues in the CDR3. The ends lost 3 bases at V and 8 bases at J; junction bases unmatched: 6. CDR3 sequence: CASSFGQGAYEQFF. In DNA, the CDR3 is TGTGCCAGCAGTTTCGGGCAGGGGGCTTATGAGCAGTTCTTC.

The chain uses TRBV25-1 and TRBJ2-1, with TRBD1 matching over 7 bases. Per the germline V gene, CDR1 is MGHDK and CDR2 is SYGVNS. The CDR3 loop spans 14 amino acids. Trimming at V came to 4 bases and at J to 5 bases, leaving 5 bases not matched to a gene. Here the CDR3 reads CASSGRGQNNEQFF. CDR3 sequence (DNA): TGTGCCAGCAGTGGAAGGGGACAGAACAATGAGCAGTTCTTC.

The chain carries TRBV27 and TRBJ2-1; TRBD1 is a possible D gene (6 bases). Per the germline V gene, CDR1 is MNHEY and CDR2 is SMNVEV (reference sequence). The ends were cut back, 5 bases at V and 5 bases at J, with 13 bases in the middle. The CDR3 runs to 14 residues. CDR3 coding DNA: TGTGCCAGCAGTCACAGGGAGTATGACAATGAGCAGTTCTTC. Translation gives CASSHREYDNEQFF.

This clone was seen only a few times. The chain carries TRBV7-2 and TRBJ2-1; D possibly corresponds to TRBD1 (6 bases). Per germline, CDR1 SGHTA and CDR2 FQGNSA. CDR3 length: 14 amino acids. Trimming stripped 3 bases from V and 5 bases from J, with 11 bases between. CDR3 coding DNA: TGTGCCAGCAGCTTCCTGAGGGGGAACAATGAGCAGTTCTTC. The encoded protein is CASSFLRGNNEQFF.